Shown below are 6 T cell receptor beta chains from a single sample sequenced in a study of cytomegalovirus exposure and HLA in healthy donors. 13 Jbeta primers and 60 Vbeta primers were used for the PCR. Sequenced by immunoSEQ multiplex PCR; TCRdb stores in-frame clones only, minus some. The data hold about 130,000 clones, with 65% to 75% observed a single time. Sequencing used PBMCs. All receptors come from a woman in her forties or fifties in good health and CMV-seropositive.

The chain uses TRBV27 and TRBJ1-3; D unclear. CDR1 is MNHEY and CDR2 is SMNVEV in the germline V gene (reference sequence). The CDR3 spans 11 residues. Trimming cost V 10 bases and J 2 bases, with 6 bases left between them. CDR3 sequence reads: CATGAGNTIYF. CDR3 DNA: TGTGCCACCGGGGCTGGAAACACCATATATTTT.

This chain uses TRBV5-1 with TRBJ1-3, with 10 positions matching TRBD1. Germline assignment: CDR1 SGHRS and CDR2 YFSETQ. V shed 4 bases and J 3 bases; nucleotides not matched to a gene: 4. CDR3 length equals 15 residues. The CDR3 loop is CASSPGQGIGNTIYF. In DNA form, the CDR3 reads TGCGCCAGCAGCCCGGGACAGGGGATTGGAAACACCATATATTTT. Together with reference TRBV5-1 and TRBJ1-3, the CDR3 gives the full variable domain: KAGVTQTPRYLIKTRGQQVTLSCSPISGHRSVSWYQQTPGQGLQFLFEYFSETQRNKGNFPGRFSGRQFSNSRSEMNVSTLELGDSALYLCASSPGQGIGNTIYFGEGSWLTVV.

The J gene is TRBJ1-3, the V gene TRBV7-2, with a possible D match to TRBD1 (5 bases). V was pared by 2 bases and J by 0 bases, with 8 bases between. The CDR3 is 15 amino acids. CDR1 is SGHTA, CDR2 FQGNSA, per germline. The CDR3 region is CASSLQGVSGNTIYF. CDR3 DNA: TGTGCCAGCAGCTTACAGGGCGTCTCTGGAAACACCATATATTTT.

The table lists this clone with a few counts. The chain has TRBV10-3 and TRBJ2-1; possibly TRBD1 for D (5 bases). CDR3 length: 13 amino acids. Per germline, CDR1 ENHRY and CDR2 SYGVKD. V lost 3 bases to trimming and J lost 2 bases, with 5 bases between them. CDR3 in amino acids: CAISEGAYNEQFF. The DNA of the CDR3 is TGTGCCATCAGTGAAGGGGCCTACAATGAGCAGTTCTTC.

The chain combines TRBV5-6 with TRBJ2-7, with 10 nucleotides matching TRBD1. Germline V gene data show CDR1 as SGHDT and CDR2 as YYEEEE. The CDR3 sequence is 16 residues long. V was clipped by 1 base and J by 1 base; unmatched bases: 5. In DNA, the CDR3 is TGTGCCAGCAGCTTGCCAGGGACAGGGGCTTCCTACGAGCAGTACTTC. Amino acid sequence: CASSLPGTGASYEQYF.

The genes are TRBV10-3 and TRBJ1-3; no reliable D call. This CDR3 has 11 residues. Germline V gene sequence: CDR1 ENHRY, CDR2 SYGVKD. V lost 3 bases, J lost 9 bases, and 6 bases lay in between. The CDR3 protein is CAISDFRTIYF. For the CDR3, the DNA is TGTGCCATCAGTGACTTTCGCACCATATATTTT.